The present TCR beta chain was sequenced within a study of memory CD4+ T cells and cytomegalovirus serostatus (dated by TCRdb to between 2018 and 2021). Regarding the research as a whole: The roughly 35 healthy Belgian adults in the cohort included 9 who were CMV seropositive and 24 who were CMV seronegative. To replicate a published TCR-based CMV serostatus classifier, the study sequenced CD4+ memory TCRbeta repertoires from a Belgian cohort whose cytomegalovirus serostatus was known. Paper-wide results and their limitations: For CMV serostatus prediction, a median bootstrapped AUC of approximately 0.95 was reached with the original framework, and a median bootstrapped AUC of roughly 0.92 was reached with a US-trained random forest. Only CD4+CD45RO+ memory cells were sequenced, in contrast to the original study, in which naive and memory CD4+ and CD8+ populations were covered. Among the 150 to 200 previously reported CMV-associated TCRbeta sequences, 67 showed up in the CD4+ memory repertoires, with each one found in between one and five individuals. The results were interpreted as suggesting that the CMV-associated TCR signature is largely present in the CD4+ memory repertoire. On the Belgian cohort, the classifier based on the original framework reached a median bootstrapped AUC of 0.95, with a 95% CI of 0.76-1.00.

A FACSAria II was used to sort memory CD4+ T cells, defined as single viable CD3+CD4+CD8-CD45RO+ cells. CMV serostatus was determined with a Roche Elecsys assay detecting serum IgG against CMV pp150, pp28, p38 and p52. After thawing, total CD4+ T cells were enriched by positive selection with CD4 magnetic microbeads. The samples came from a separate study whose specific focus was interrogating the CD4+ T cell memory repertoire. Peripheral blood mononuclear cells were isolated and cryopreserved following standard operating procedures; serum was stored at -80 °C. The staining relied on CD3-PerCP (BW264/56), CD4-APC (RPA-T4), CD45RO-PE (UCHT1) and CD8-Pacific Orange (3B5) antibodies, and Sytox blue was used to exclude non-viable cells. Genomic DNA was extracted from sorted cells with the Quick-DNA Microprep Kit. Amplification of TCRbeta DNA was done with the immunoSEQ hsTCRbeta kit, following the protocol from the manufacturer. TCRbeta libraries were sequenced on an Illumina MiSeq instrument. The published analysis was carried out like this. After out-of-frame sequences were removed, some 2 million distinct TCRbeta sequences remained, averaging about 66,813 per individual. Each individual was scored according to the count of approximately 170 previously reported CMV-associated TCRbeta sequences and the total productive distinct TCRbeta count. A beta-binomial model was reimplemented in Python, and scikit-learn random forests with default parameters were trained on data from the US cohort. Classifier performance on the Belgian cohort was summarized as median AUC with percentile confidence intervals over 10,000 bootstrap iterations. TCRdb holds this immuneACCESS table with in-frame rearrangements only. Some clones are missing; in checked studies, unresolved V genes explain under half, and the rest has no known cause. Clonal size and the V and J genes are those of that table, whereas D and trimming came from the DNA. The sample contains about 59,000 clones, around 80% of them found a single time. Approximately 1% of the sample lies in the top ten.

As for this clone: Its recognized antigen is unknown. The input lacks base qualities; no much larger clone sits a single base away.

The CDR3 goes from the cysteine to the phenylalanine over 15 residues. Only the CDR3 DNA stays, 45 bases, in frame from base 1. CDR1 is given as SGHRS and CDR2 as YFSETQ, both from the germline V gene. V has 5 bases trimmed and J has 2 bases trimmed; junction bases matching no gene number 6. Sequencing input: memory CD4+ T cells from blood. The receptor comes from an adult in good health and CMV-seronegative. The chain is encoded by TRBV5-1 joined to TRBJ2-1, and TRBD2 aligns with 8 junction nucleotides. DNA sequence: TGCGCCAGCAGACCAGCGGGAGAAGCCTACAATGAGCAGTTCTTC. Translated, it gives CASRPAGEAYNEQFF.